These 15 T cell receptor beta chains originate from one sample sequenced in a study of OX40 agonist ivuxolimab in advanced cancers. The data were produced by immunoSEQ multiplex PCR, yet TCRdb's version contains in-frame clones alone and is incomplete. The sample lists about 96,000 clones; around 91% were seen once. The sequences come from CD4+ or CD8+ T cells sorted from blood, collected in a trial of the OX40 agonist ivuxolimab. The receptors come from an adult with an advanced solid tumor such as melanoma, head and neck, liver or kidney cancer.

The rearrangement links TRBV27 to TRBJ1-2; D remains unclear. The CDR3 has 16 residues. The germline V gene has CDR1 MNHEY and CDR2 SMNVEV (reference sequence). Between the trimmed V and J ends, which lost 0 bases and 5 bases, there was a span of 16 bases. The CDR3 nucleotides are TGTGCCAGCAGTTTATCGCTCCCCCCGGAAACTTATGGCTACACCTTC. This sequence encodes CASSLSLPPETYGYTF.

The rearrangement links TRBV7-9 to TRBJ1-2; D not resolved. This CDR3 has 16 amino acids. The germline V gene has CDR1 SEHNR and CDR2 FQNEAQ (reference sequence). Trimming removed 1 base from V and 4 bases from J, with 16 bases in between. As DNA, the CDR3 is TGTGCCAGCAGCTTAGACGCTACGGCCGCTGGCTATGGCTACACCTTC. It yields the protein CASSLDATAAGYGYTF.

The chain recombines TRBV7-2 with TRBJ2-7, with 8 positions matching TRBD1. Germline V gene lookup returns CDR1 SGHTA and CDR2 FQGNSA. The CDR3 consists of 15 residues. V gave up 5 bases and J gave up 2 bases; unmatched junction bases: 8. CDR3 protein: CASSPRQGIPYEQYF. DNA for the CDR3: TGTGCCAGCAGCCCCCGACAGGGGATCCCCTACGAGCAGTACTTC.

V usage is TRBV15 and J usage is TRBJ1-1; D not certain. CDR1 LNHNV and CDR2 YYDKDF come from the germline V gene (reference sequence). This CDR3 has 13 amino acids. Trimming pared 1 base from V and 6 bases from J, leaving 9 bases between. The CDR3 DNA reads TGTGCCACCAGCAGAGTAAGAAGGGCTGAAGCTTTCTTT. Translated: CATSRVRRAEAFF. The entire variable domain, with the rest obtained from reference TRBV15 and TRBJ1-1, is as follows: DAMVIQNPRYQVTQFGKPVTLSCSQTLNHNVMYWYQQKSSQAPKLLFHYYDKDFNNEADTPDNFQSRRPNTSFCFLDIRSPGLGDTAMYLCATSRVRRAEAFFGQGTRLTVV.

The chain couples TRBV6-5 to TRBJ2-2; 8 nucleotides match TRBD1. V lost 8 bases and J lost 4; bases outside the gene matches: 6. Germline assignment: CDR1 MNHEY and CDR2 SVGAGI. This CDR3 region has 14 residues. The CDR3 DNA reads TGTGCCAGCGTTGACAGGGGAGGCACCGGGGAGCTGTTTTTT. Translating gives CASVDRGGTGELFF.

V usage is TRBV5-8 and J usage is TRBJ1-3, with D maybe TRBD1 (6 bases). The germline CDR1 and CDR2 sequences are SGHTS and YDEGEE. The ends were cut back, 1 base at V and 1 base at J, with 12 bases in the middle. This CDR3 spans 16 amino acids. CDR3 nucleotides: TGTGCCAGCAGCTTGCGGGGGCCAGGGTCTGGAAACACCATATATTTT. It specifies CASSLRGPGSGNTIYF.

The gene calls are TRBV6-5 and TRBJ2-5, with D possibly being TRBD1 (6 bases). The germline V and J ends were trimmed by 2 bases and 4 bases, with 14 bases remaining between them. This CDR3 has 15 residues. Germline V CDR1 and CDR2: MNHEY, SVGAGI. CDR3 loop: CASSYAGQGTETQYF. DNA for the CDR3: TGTGCCAGCAGTTACGCGGGTCAGGGGACAGAGACCCAGTACTTC.

The chain joins TRBV29-1 to TRBJ1-1, with a weak D call TRBD1 (5 bases). There are 15 residues in the CDR3. The V end was cut by 7 bases, the J end by 0 bases, with 18 bases between. Germline lookup yields CDR1 SQVTM and CDR2 ANQGSEA. The CDR3 DNA reads as TGCAGCGCCCACGGGGACGGGGGAGTGAACACTGAAGCTTTCTTT. Translating gives CSAHGDGGVNTEAFF.

This chain connects TRBV30 to TRBJ1-2, with a tentative D call TRBD1 (5 bases). V shed 1 base and J shed 3 bases, with 9 bases lying between them. The CDR3 runs to 13 residues. Germline lookup yields CDR1 GTSNPN and CDR2 SVGIG (reference sequence). CDR3 loop: CAWSGGADYGYTF. The CDR3 DNA follows: TGTGCCTGGAGTGGGGGCGCAGACTATGGCTACACCTTC.

The CDR3 reads CAWSDLRGTGANYGYTF. Here the CDR3 DNA reads TGTGCCTGGAGTGACCTAAGAGGGACAGGGGCTAACTATGGCTACACCTTC. J is TRBJ1-2 and V is TRBV30; 10 bases are a match to TRBD1. CDR3 length: 17 amino acids. Per germline, CDR1 GTSNPN and CDR2 SVGIG (reference sequence). Unmatched junction bases numbered 8, after V lost 1 base and J lost 0 bases. The whole variable domain, filled in from reference TRBV30 and TRBJ1-2, reads SQTIHQWPATLVQPVGSPLSLECTVEGTSNPNLYWYRQAAGRGLQLLFYSVGIGQISSEVPQNLSASRPQDRQFILSSKKLLLSDSGFYLCAWSDLRGTGANYGYTFGSGTRLTVV.

The rearrangement links TRBV4-3 to TRBJ2-5; weak D call: TRBD2 (6 bases). The V gene lost 3 bases and the J gene lost 8 bases, with 10 bases spanning the gap. The CDR3 covers 12 residues. The germline CDR1 and CDR2 sequences are LGHNA and YSLEER. CDR3 nucleotide sequence: TGCGCCAGCAGCCAGAACGGGGGAACCCAGTACTTC. It codes for CASSQNGGTQYF.

The rearrangement uses TRBV7-3 and TRBJ1-1, with D maybe TRBD1 (6 bases). Germline V gives CDR1 SGHTA, CDR2 FQGTGA. This CDR3 comprises 13 residues. Trimming pared 5 bases from V and 4 bases from J, leaving 11 bases between. In DNA form, the CDR3 reads TGTGCCAGCAGCGTTACAGGGCTCACTGAAGCTTTCTTT. This codes for CASSVTGLTEAFF.

The chain carries TRBV11-3 and TRBJ2-3, with unresolved D. The CDR3 loop spans 18 amino acids. CDR1 and CDR2 (germline): SGHNT, YENEEA. V was clipped by 5 bases and J by 2 bases, with 23 bases between them. CDR3 amino acids: CASSRYIWGEHNTDTQYF. As DNA, the CDR3 is TGTGCCAGCAGCAGATACATTTGGGGTGAACATAACACAGATACGCAGTATTTT.

This clone was seen only once. The rearrangement uses TRBV28 and TRBJ2-5; no reliable D call. CDR3 length equals 14 residues. From germline, CDR1 is MDHEN and CDR2 SYDVKM. V lost 3 bases and J lost 4, with 12 bases in between. DNA of the CDR3: TGTGCCAGCAGTTTCCAGACCCCCCCAGAGACCCAGTACTTC. It codes for CASSFQTPPETQYF. The variable domain in full, completed from reference TRBV28 and TRBJ2-5, reads DVKVTQSSRYLVKRTGEKVFLECVQDMDHENMFWYRQDPGLGLRLIYFSYDVKMKEKGDIPEGYSVSREKKERFSLILESASTNQTSMYLCASSFQTPPETQYFGPGTRLLVL.

The chain carries TRBV5-1 and TRBJ2-7, with 8 nucleotides matching TRBD1. Germline CDR1 SGHRS, CDR2 YFSETQ. This CDR3 spans 16 amino acids. J was trimmed by 5 bases and V by 0 bases; bases with no gene match: 10. The CDR3 here is CASSLGSRQGLDEQYF. Here the CDR3 DNA reads TGCGCCAGCAGCTTGGGCTCGCGACAGGGGCTGGACGAGCAGTACTTC.